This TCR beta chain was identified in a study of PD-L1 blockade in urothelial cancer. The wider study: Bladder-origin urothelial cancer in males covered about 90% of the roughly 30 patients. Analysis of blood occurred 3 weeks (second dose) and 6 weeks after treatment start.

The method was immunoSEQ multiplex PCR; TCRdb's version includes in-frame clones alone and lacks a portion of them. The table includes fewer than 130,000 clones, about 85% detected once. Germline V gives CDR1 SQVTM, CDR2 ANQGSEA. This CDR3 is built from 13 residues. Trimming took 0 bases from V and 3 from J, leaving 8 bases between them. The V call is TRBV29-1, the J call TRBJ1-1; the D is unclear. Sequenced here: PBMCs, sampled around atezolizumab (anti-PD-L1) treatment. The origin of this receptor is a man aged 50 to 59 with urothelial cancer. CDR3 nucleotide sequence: TGCAGCGTTGAAGACCCGTTTTACACTGAAGCTTTCTTT. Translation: CSVEDPFYTEAFF.